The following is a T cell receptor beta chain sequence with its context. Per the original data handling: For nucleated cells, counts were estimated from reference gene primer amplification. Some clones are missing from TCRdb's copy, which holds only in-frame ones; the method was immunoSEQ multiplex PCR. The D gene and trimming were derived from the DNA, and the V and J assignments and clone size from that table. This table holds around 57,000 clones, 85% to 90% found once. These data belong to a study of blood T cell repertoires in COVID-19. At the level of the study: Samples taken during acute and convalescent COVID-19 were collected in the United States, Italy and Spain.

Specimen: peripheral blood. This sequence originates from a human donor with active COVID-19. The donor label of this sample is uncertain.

CDR3 sequence reads: CASSLSRGLYNEQFF. Here the CDR3 DNA reads TGTGCCAGCAGTTTAAGTCGGGGACTTTACAATGAGCAGTTCTTC. This rearrangement joins TRBV27 to TRBJ2-1; a possible D gene is TRBD2 (6 bases). The CDR3 spans 15 residues. Germline CDR1 MNHEY, CDR2 SMNVEV (reference sequence). The V end was cut by 2 bases, the J end by 4 bases, with 12 bases between.